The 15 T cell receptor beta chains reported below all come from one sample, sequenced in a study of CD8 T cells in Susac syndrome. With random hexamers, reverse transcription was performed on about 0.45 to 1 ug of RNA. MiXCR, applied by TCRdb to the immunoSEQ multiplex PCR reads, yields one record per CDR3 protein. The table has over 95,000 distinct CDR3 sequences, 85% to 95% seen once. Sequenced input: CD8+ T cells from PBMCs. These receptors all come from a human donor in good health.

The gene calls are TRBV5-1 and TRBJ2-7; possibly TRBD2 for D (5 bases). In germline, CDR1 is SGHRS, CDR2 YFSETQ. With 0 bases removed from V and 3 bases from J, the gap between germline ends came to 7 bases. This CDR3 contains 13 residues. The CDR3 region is CASSLGRDYEQYF. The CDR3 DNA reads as TGCGCCAGCAGCTTGGGCCGGGACTACGAGCAGTACTTC. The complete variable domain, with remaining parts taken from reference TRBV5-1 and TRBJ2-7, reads KAGVTQTPRYLIKTRGQQVTLSCSPISGHRSVSWYQQTPGQGLQFLFEYFSETQRNKGNFPGRFSGRQFSNSRSEMNVSTLELGDSALYLCASSLGRDYEQYFGPGTRLTVT.

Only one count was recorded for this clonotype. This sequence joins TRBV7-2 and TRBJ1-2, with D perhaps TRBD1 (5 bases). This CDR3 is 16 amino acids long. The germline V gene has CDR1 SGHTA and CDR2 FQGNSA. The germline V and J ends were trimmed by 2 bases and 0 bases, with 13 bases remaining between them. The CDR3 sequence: CASSLRPIQANYGYTF. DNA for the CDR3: TGTGCCAGCAGCTTACGGCCGATACAGGCTAACTATGGCTACACCTTC.

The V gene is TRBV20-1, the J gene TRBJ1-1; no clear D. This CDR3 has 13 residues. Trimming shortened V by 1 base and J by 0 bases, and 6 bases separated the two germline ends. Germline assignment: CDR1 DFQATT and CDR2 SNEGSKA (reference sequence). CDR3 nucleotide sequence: TGCAGTGCTAGAGGTGGGGTGAACACTGAAGCTTTCTTT. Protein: CSARGGVNTEAFF.

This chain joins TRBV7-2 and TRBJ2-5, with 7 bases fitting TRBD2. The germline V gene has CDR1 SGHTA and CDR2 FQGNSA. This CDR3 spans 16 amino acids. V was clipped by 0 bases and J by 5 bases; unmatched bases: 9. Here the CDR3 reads CASSLASSWEGETQYF. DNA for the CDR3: TGTGCCAGCAGCTTAGCTTCCAGTTGGGAGGGGGAGACCCAGTACTTC.

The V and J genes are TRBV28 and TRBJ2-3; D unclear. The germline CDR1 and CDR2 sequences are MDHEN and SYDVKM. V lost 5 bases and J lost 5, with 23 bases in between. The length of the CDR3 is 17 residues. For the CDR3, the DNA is TGTGCCAGCAGTCCTCCGGTCGCCCTCCAAAGGGTAGATACGCAGTATTTT. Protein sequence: CASSPPVALQRVDTQYF.

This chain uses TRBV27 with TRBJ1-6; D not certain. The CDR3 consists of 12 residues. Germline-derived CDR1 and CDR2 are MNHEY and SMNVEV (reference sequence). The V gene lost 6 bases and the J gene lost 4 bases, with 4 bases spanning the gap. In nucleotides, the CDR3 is TGTGCCAGCAGCGGGTATAATTCACCCCTCCACTTT. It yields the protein CASSGYNSPLHF.

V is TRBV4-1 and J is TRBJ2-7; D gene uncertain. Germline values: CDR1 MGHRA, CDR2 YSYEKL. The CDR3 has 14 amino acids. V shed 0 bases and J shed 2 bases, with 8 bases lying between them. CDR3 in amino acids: CASSQEGKTYEQYF. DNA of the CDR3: TGCGCCAGCAGCCAAGAAGGTAAGACCTACGAGCAGTACTTC.

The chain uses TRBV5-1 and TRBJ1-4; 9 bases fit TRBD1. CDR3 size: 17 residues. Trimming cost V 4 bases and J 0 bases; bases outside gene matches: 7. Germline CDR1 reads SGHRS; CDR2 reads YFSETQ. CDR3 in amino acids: CASSPDRGRSTNEKLFF. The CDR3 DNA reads TGCGCCAGCAGCCCGGACAGGGGACGTTCAACTAATGAAAAACTGTTTTTT.

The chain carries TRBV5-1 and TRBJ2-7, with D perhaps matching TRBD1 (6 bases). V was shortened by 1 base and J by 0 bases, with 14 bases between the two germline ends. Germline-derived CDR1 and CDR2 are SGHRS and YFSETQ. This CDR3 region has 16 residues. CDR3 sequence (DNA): TGCGCCAGCAGCTTGTTGGGGCGGACAGACTCCTACGAGCAGTACTTC. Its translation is CASSLLGRTDSYEQYF. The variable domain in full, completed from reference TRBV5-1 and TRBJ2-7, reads KAGVTQTPRYLIKTRGQQVTLSCSPISGHRSVSWYQQTPGQGLQFLFEYFSETQRNKGNFPGRFSGRQFSNSRSEMNVSTLELGDSALYLCASSLLGRTDSYEQYFGPGTRLTVT.

The CDR3 reads CSAERQGTPYEQYF. CDR3 DNA: TGCAGTGCAGAACGACAGGGAACCCCCTACGAGCAGTACTTC. The chain couples TRBV20-1 to TRBJ2-7; TRBD1 agrees at 7 bases. The CDR3 is 14 amino acids. The germline V gene encodes CDR1 DFQATT and CDR2 SNEGSKA (reference sequence). Trimming took 6 bases from V and 2 from J; bases not matched to a gene: 10.

CDR3 DNA sequence: TGCAGCGCGTCAGGGGGCCAAAGGACAGATACGCAGTATTTT. Translating gives CSASGGQRTDTQYF. The chain has TRBV29-1 and TRBJ2-3, with 8 bases lining up with TRBD1. The CDR3 extends over 14 amino acids. The junction had 9 bases not matched to a gene; V was cut back by 7 bases and J by 3 bases. Germline-derived CDR1 and CDR2 are SQVTM and ANQGSEA.

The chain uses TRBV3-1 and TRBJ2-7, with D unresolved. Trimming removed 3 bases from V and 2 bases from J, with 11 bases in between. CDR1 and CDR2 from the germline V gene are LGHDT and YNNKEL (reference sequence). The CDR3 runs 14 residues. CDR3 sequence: CASSHPRKAYEQYF. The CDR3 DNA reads TGTGCCAGCAGCCACCCTAGGAAGGCCTACGAGCAGTACTTC.

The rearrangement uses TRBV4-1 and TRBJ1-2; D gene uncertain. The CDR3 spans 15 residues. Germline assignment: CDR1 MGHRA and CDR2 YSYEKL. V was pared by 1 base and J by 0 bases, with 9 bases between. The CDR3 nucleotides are TGCGCCAGCAGCCAAGGGGAACAGACTAACTATGGCTACACCTTC. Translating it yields CASSQGEQTNYGYTF.

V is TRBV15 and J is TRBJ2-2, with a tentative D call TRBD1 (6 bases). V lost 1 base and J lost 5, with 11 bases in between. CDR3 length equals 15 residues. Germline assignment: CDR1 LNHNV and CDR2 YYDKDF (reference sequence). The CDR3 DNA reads TGTGCCACCAGCAGAGTCGGACAGACGACCGGGGAGCTGTTTTTT. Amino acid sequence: CATSRVGQTTGELFF.

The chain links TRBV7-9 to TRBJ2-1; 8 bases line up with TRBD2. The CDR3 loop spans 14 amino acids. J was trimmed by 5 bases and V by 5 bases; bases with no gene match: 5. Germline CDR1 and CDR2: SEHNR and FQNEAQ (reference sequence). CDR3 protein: CASSQRELNNEQFF. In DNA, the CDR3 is TGTGCCAGCAGCCAGCGGGAGTTAAACAATGAGCAGTTCTTC.